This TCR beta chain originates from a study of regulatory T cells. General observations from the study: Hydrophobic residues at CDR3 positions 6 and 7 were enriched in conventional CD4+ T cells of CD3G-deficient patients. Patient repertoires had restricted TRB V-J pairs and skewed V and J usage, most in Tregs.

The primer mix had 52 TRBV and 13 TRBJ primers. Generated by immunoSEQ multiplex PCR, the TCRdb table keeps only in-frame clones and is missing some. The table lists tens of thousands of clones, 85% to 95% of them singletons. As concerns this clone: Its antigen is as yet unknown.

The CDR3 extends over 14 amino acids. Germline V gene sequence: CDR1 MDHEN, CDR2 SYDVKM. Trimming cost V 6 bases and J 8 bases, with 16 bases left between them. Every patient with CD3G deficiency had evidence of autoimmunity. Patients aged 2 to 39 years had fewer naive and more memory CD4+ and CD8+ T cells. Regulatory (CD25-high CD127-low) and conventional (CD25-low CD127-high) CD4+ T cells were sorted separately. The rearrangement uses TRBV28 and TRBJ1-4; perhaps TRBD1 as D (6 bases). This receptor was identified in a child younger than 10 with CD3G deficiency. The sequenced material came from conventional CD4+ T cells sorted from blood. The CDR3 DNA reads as TGTGCCAGCAGCCCAGGGGATCCGAACGAAAAACTGTTTTTT. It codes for CASSPGDPNEKLFF.